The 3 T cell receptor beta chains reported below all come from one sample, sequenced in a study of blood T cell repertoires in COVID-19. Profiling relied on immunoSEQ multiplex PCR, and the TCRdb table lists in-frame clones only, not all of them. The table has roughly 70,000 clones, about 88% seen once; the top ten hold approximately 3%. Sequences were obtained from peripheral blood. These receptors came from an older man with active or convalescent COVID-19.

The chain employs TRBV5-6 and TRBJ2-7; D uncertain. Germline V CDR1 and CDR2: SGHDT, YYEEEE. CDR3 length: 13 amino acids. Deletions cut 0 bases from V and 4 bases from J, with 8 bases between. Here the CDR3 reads CASSLGNSYEQYF. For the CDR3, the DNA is TGTGCCAGCAGCTTGGGTAACTCTTACGAGCAGTACTTC.

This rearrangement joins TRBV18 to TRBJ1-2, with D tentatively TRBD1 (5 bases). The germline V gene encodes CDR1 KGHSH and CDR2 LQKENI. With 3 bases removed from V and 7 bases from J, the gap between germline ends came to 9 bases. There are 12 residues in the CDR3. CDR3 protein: CASSPRQSGYTF. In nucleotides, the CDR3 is TGTGCCAGCTCACCTCGACAGTCTGGCTACACCTTC.

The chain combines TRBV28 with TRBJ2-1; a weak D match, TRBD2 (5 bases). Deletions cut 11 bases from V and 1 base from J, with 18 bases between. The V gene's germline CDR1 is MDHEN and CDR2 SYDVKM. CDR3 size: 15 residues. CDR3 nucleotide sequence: TGTGCCGCAGCCTCAAGCGGAGGTTCCTACAATGAGCAGTTCTTC. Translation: CAAASSGGSYNEQFF.